Listed here is a single T cell receptor beta chain. The assay was immunoSEQ multiplex PCR, and TCRdb's table has in-frame clones only and misses some. The table includes 140,000 to 150,000 clones, over 80% detected once. This sample was taken from a study of blood T cell repertoires in COVID-19. V gave up 6 bases and J gave up 0 bases, with 5 bases separating them. The CDR3 is 12 amino acids. The chain carries TRBV12-3 or TRBV12-4 and TRBJ1-2; D is perhaps TRBD1 (5 bases). The sequenced sample consisted of peripheral blood. The clonotype was recovered from a woman between 50 and 59 years old with acute or convalescent COVID-19. The CDR3 DNA reads as TGTGCCAGCAGAGGGGCTAACTATGGCTACACCTTC. This sequence encodes CASRGANYGYTF.